A selection of T cell receptor beta chains follows, all from one sample in a study of Tregs in tolerant kidney transplant recipients. The assay was immunoSEQ multiplex PCR, and TCRdb's table has in-frame clones only and misses some. Of about 78,000 clones listed, more than 85% are singletons. The sequenced sample was Tregs from blood, obtained before the transplant. Every receptor here comes from a human donor who received a combined kidney and bone marrow transplant. Each CDR3 is given with its conserved first and last residue. A D gene is named only where the DNA matches it firmly. Clone size is stated in some rows and not others, as once, few, many or a class when expanded.

TRBV15	.	.	TRBJ2-7	CATSRVTGSSSYEQYF	TGTGCCACCAGCAGGGTTACAGGGTCTAGCTCCTACGAGCAGTACTTC
TRBV28	.	TRBD1	TRBJ1-1	CASSSPGDREGVPEAFF	TGTGCCAGCAGTTCTCCGGGGGACAGGGAGGGGGTACCTGAAGCTTTCTTT
TRBV28	.	.	TRBJ2-5	CASRQGWRETQYF	TGTGCCAGCCGCCAAGGCTGGAGAGAGACCCAGTACTTC
TRBV19	.	.	TRBJ2-5	CASSALAQETQYF	TGTGCCAGTAGTGCTCTCGCCCAAGAGACCCAGTACTTC
TRBV5-1	.	TRBD1	TRBJ1-1	CASSSTGGLTEAFF	TGCGCCAGCAGTTCTACAGGGGGCTTAACTGAAGCTTTCTTT
TRBV10-2	.	.	TRBJ1-2	CASSAGGYGYTF	TGCGCCAGCAGTGCGGGAGGCTATGGCTACACCTTC
TRBV28	.	.	TRBJ1-1	CASSWGGMNTEAFF	TGTGCCAGCAGTTGGGGGGGAATGAACACTGAAGCTTTCTTT
TRBV4-2	once	TRBD2	TRBJ2-1	CASSQEAASGYNEQFF	TGTGCCAGCAGCCAAGAGGCTGCTAGCGGGTACAATGAGCAGTTCTTC
TRBV7-2	.	.	TRBJ1-5	CASSYREAQQPQHF	TGTGCCAGCAGCTACAGGGAGGCGCAACAGCCCCAGCATTTT
TRBV5-6	.	.	TRBJ2-1	CASSPTGTASKGYYNEQFF	TGTGCCAGCAGCCCCACCGGGACGGCGTCAAAAGGATATTACAATGAGCAGTTCTTC
TRBV9	.	TRBD2	TRBJ2-3	CASSVGSSGRDPPTQYF	TGTGCCAGCAGCGTAGGTTCTAGCGGGAGGGACCCGCCAACGCAGTATTTT
TRBV9	.	TRBD2	TRBJ2-2	CASSAGPGLLPGELFF	TGTGCCAGCAGCGCCGGACCGGGACTACTCCCCGGGGAGCTGTTTTTT
TRBV5-1	.	.	TRBJ1-4	CASRGQPTNEKLFF	TGCGCCAGCAGAGGACAGCCAACTAATGAAAAACTGTTTTTT
TRBV28	.	.	TRBJ2-6	CASIGSGANVLTF	TGTGCCAGCATTGGCTCTGGGGCCAACGTCCTGACTTTC
TRBV4-1	.	.	TRBJ1-4	CASSQGAGNEKLFF	TGCGCCAGCAGCCAAGGGGCAGGGAATGAAAAACTGTTTTTT
TRBV6-1	.	.	TRBJ1-1	CASIRRYSGTEAFF	TGTGCCAGCATTCGCCGATACAGCGGCACTGAAGCTTTCTTT
TRBV30	.	.	TRBJ2-6	CAWDTRVAGANVLTF	TGTGCCTGGGACACCAGGGTCGCCGGGGCCAACGTCCTGACTTTC
TRBV5-1	.	.	TRBJ2-7	CASSLGQASYEQYF	TGCGCCAGCAGCTTGGGACAGGCATCCTACGAGCAGTACTTC
TRBV28	once	TRBD1	TRBJ2-1	CASSDAGTGSYNEQFF	TGTGCCAGCAGTGACGCCGGGACAGGGTCCTACAATGAGCAGTTCTTC
TRBV18	.	.	TRBJ2-7	CASSPLQGINEQYF	TGTGCCAGCTCACCACTACAGGGAATCAACGAGCAGTACTTC
TRBV6-5	.	.	TRBJ1-2	CASSAMELSNYGYTF	TGTGCCAGCAGCGCTATGGAGCTTTCTAACTATGGCTACACCTTC
TRBV7-2	.	.	TRBJ2-7	CASSLANSYEQYF	TGTGCCAGCAGCTTAGCCAACTCCTACGAGCAGTACTTC
TRBV29-1	.	.	TRBJ1-1	CSVEDGTTWNTEAFF	TGCAGCGTTGAAGATGGGACAACCTGGAACACTGAAGCTTTCTTT
TRBV5-1	.	.	TRBJ1-1	CASSLAGGNTEAFF	TGCGCCAGCAGCTTGGCCGGCGGGAACACTGAAGCTTTCTTT
TRBV5-1	.	TRBD2	TRBJ2-6	CASSSRLAEEHSRSGANVLTF	TGCGCCAGCAGCTCGAGACTAGCGGAAGAGCACAGTAGATCTGGGGCCAACGTCCTGACTTTC
TRBV7-2	.	.	TRBJ1-5	CASSFRDNQPQHF	TGTGCCAGCAGCTTCAGGGACAATCAGCCCCAGCATTTT
TRBV7-9	once	TRBD1	TRBJ1-2	CASSFDSGGGYTF	TGTGCCAGCAGCTTCGATTCAGGGGGTGGCTACACCTTC
TRBV21-1	.	.	TRBJ2-3	CASRLRVATVMQDTQYF	TGTGCCAGCAGGCTTCGGGTGGCTACAGTCATGCAAGATACGCAGTATTTT
TRBV18	once	TRBD1	TRBJ1-1	CASSPDREVAAFF	TGTGCCAGCTCACCGGACAGGGAGGTTGCAGCTTTCTTT
TRBV5-8	.	TRBD2	TRBJ2-7	CASSLSGSSYEQYF	TGTGCCAGCAGCCTTAGCGGGAGCTCCTACGAGCAGTACTTC
TRBV20-1	.	.	TRBJ2-7	CSASPEGEQYF	TGCAGTGCTAGCCCTGAGGGCGAGCAGTACTTC
TRBV10-3	.	TRBD2	TRBJ2-3	CAISESGAGGPGGTDTQYF	TGTGCCATCAGTGAGTCGGGAGCGGGAGGGCCGGGAGGCACAGATACGCAGTATTTT
TRBV2	.	.	TRBJ2-7	CASRENPGPDEQYF	TGTGCCAGCAGAGAGAACCCGGGACCCGACGAGCAGTACTTC
TRBV30	few	.	TRBJ2-6	CAWSRDSSGANVLTF	TGTGCCTGGAGCCGGGACTCCTCTGGGGCCAACGTCCTGACTTTC
TRBV28	.	TRBD2	TRBJ2-2	CATSVGGRMTGELFF	TGTGCCACGTCGGTGGGCGGGAGGATGACCGGGGAGCTGTTTTTT
TRBV18	once	TRBD2	TRBJ2-7	CASSRSSGSGEQYF	TGTGCCAGCTCACGGTCTAGCGGGAGTGGCGAGCAGTACTTC
TRBV7-2	.	TRBD2	TRBJ2-2	CASSLERPLAGGSTGELFF	TGTGCCAGCAGCTTAGAGAGACCACTAGCGGGAGGTTCTACCGGGGAGCTGTTTTTT
TRBV6-5	.	TRBD1	TRBJ2-7	CAISEAGQGRVQYF	TGTGCCATCAGTGAGGCGGGACAGGGCCGCGTGCAGTACTTC
TRBV30	.	.	TRBJ2-2	CAWSVLGGELFF	TGTGCCTGGAGTGTACTGGGCGGGGAGCTGTTTTTT
TRBV7-2	.	TRBD2	TRBJ2-7	CASSATSGVAYEQYF	TGTGCCAGCAGCGCAACTAGCGGAGTTGCCTACGAGCAGTACTTC
TRBV30	.	TRBD1	TRBJ1-2	CAWAVPGGRGYTF	TGTGCCTGGGCCGTCCCAGGGGGCAGGGGCTACACCTTC
TRBV7-8	.	TRBD2	TRBJ2-7	CASSPGLAGHEQYF	TGTGCCAGCAGTCCGGGACTAGCGGGACACGAGCAGTACTTC
TRBV7-9	.	.	TRBJ1-2	CASSLEGGYTF	TGTGCCAGCAGCCTCGAGGGTGGCTACACCTTC
TRBV5-4	.	.	TRBJ1-6	CASSFRRESPLHF	TGTGCCAGCAGCTTCAGAAGGGAATCACCCCTCCACTTT
TRBV11-2	.	TRBD2	TRBJ2-7	CASSFRIAGSREQYF	TGTGCCAGCAGCTTCCGGATAGCGGGGTCGAGGGAGCAGTACTTC
TRBV18	once	.	TRBJ2-1	CASSPDLYNEQFF	TGTGCCAGCTCACCGGACCTGTACAATGAGCAGTTCTTC
TRBV5-6	.	TRBD2	TRBJ2-3	CASSLAASSGVRGTDTQYF	TGTGCCAGCAGCTTGGCCGCGTCTAGCGGGGTGAGGGGCACAGATACGCAGTATTTT
TRBV27	.	TRBD1	TRBJ1-1	CASRTGDGFTEAFF	TGTGCCAGCAGGACAGGGGACGGGTTTACTGAAGCTTTCTTT
TRBV30	.	.	TRBJ2-5	CAWSPGLPRQETQYF	TGTGCCTGGAGTCCCGGACTCCCAAGACAAGAGACCCAGTACTTC
TRBV19	.	.	TRBJ1-5	CASKGGRENQPQHF	TGTGCCTCCAAGGGAGGGAGGGAGAATCAGCCCCAGCATTTT
TRBV28	.	.	TRBJ2-7	CASSLGGPYEQYF	TGTGCCAGCAGTTTGGGCGGACCCTACGAGCAGTACTTC
TRBV28	.	.	TRBJ2-7	CASSLTGRQYF	TGTGCCAGCAGTCTAACCGGGCGGCAGTACTTC
TRBV5-1	.	.	TRBJ2-2	CASSFPADEWYGELFF	TGCGCCAGCAGCTTCCCAGCGGATGAATGGTACGGGGAGCTGTTTTTT
TRBV7-3	few	.	TRBJ2-3	CASSLTGTDTQYF	TGTGCCAGCAGCTTAACAGGCACAGATACGCAGTATTTT
TRBV6-6	.	.	TRBJ1-5	CASSYGYQPQHF	TGTGCCAGCAGTTATGGTTATCAGCCCCAGCATTTT